The 18 T cell receptor beta chains below come from one sample, sequenced in a study of identical twins. Via MiXCR, TCRdb re-called the 5' RACE reads, giving one row per CDR3 protein. Here the sample spans over 550,000 distinct CDR3 sequences, about 7.6% being singletons. The same data also contributed to another study, on yellow fever vaccine responses in identical twins.

The sample was PBMCs. The receptors derive from a woman between 18 and 29 years old in good health.

This clonotype came up many times. The V and J genes are TRBV20-1 and TRBJ2-1, with 14 bases aligning to TRBD2. CDR1 and CDR2 (germline): DFQATT, SNEGSKA (reference sequence). This CDR3 is built from 17 residues. V gave up 1 base and J gave up 0 bases; unmatched junction bases: 2. The CDR3 nucleotides are TGCAGTGCTAGAGGACTAGCGGGGGGGAACTCCTACAATGAGCAGTTCTTC. Amino acid sequence: CSARGLAGGNSYNEQFF.

In its sample, this clonotype was seen a few times. This sequence joins TRBV7-9 and TRBJ1-1; 7 bases are a match to TRBD1. Per the germline V gene, CDR1 is SEHNR and CDR2 is FQNEAQ (reference sequence). The CDR3 is 16 residues long. The V and J ends lost 5 bases and 4 bases, in that order; junction bases with no gene match: 13. The CDR3 DNA reads TGTGCCAGCAGCAAACCACAGGGGATTGAGTCCACTGAAGCTTTCTTT. It is translated as CASSKPQGIESTEAFF.

This clonotype showed up just a few times. The chain carries TRBV7-9 and TRBJ1-4; maybe TRBD1 (5 bases). This CDR3 comprises 15 residues. Germline V gene lookup returns CDR1 SEHNR and CDR2 FQNEAQ (reference sequence). V shed 5 bases and J shed 6 bases, with 16 bases lying between them. The CDR3 sequence is CASSPAIGRDEKLFF. As DNA, the CDR3 is TGTGCCAGCAGCCCGGCCATAGGCAGGGATGAAAAACTGTTTTTT.

At least ten counts were recorded for this clonotype. The chain uses TRBV10-3 and TRBJ1-1, with TRBD1 identical over 9 bases. V lost 5 bases and J lost 5; bases outside the gene matches: 9. CDR3 length: 15 residues. Per the germline V gene, CDR1 is ENHRY and CDR2 is SYGVKD. CDR3 in amino acids: CAISKLGQGGTEAFF. CDR3 sequence (DNA): TGTGCCATCAGTAAATTGGGACAGGGCGGTACTGAAGCTTTCTTT.

This clonotype was observed a handful of times. CDR3 sequence: CSARDLTDWTVADEQFF. CDR3 bases: TGCAGTGCTAGGGATCTTACCGACTGGACGGTGGCGGATGAGCAGTTCTTC. J is TRBJ2-1 and V is TRBV20-1; unclear D gene. The CDR3 length is 17 residues. CDR1 and CDR2 from the germline V gene are DFQATT and SNEGSKA (reference sequence). V lost 3 bases, J lost 8 bases, and 26 bases lay in between.

This clonotype has just a few counts. This rearrangement joins TRBV5-1 to TRBJ2-3, with 9 bases identical to TRBD2. Germline loops: CDR1 SGHRS, CDR2 YFSETQ. V was clipped by 1 base and J by 3 bases; unmatched bases: 9. This CDR3 comprises 17 residues. CDR3 region: CASSLSGSGGSTDTQYF. As DNA, the CDR3 is TGCGCCAGCAGCTTGTCTGGCAGCGGGGGGTCTACAGATACGCAGTATTTT.

In its sample, this clonotype was seen many times. The chain has TRBV6-4 and TRBJ2-1; no definite D call. CDR1 and CDR2 from the germline V gene are MRHNA and SNTAGT. Trimming removed 5 bases from V and 0 bases from J, with 14 bases in between. The CDR3 runs 16 residues. CDR3 in amino acids: CASSPSGVRSYNEQFF. CDR3 in DNA: TGTGCCAGCAGTCCGTCGGGCGTTCGCTCCTACAATGAGCAGTTCTTC.

The rearrangement links TRBV28 to TRBJ1-5; weak D call: TRBD1 (5 bases). In germline, CDR1 is MDHEN, CDR2 SYDVKM. The CDR3 is 17 amino acids. The V gene lost 2 bases and the J gene lost 3 bases, with 17 bases spanning the gap. The DNA of the CDR3 is TGTGCCAGCAGTTTAATTTCTTGGGAGGGGAACAATCAGCCCCAGCATTTT. Amino acid sequence: CASSLISWEGNNQPQHF.

This clonotype was seen many times. The gene calls are TRBV6-2 or TRBV6-3 and TRBJ2-7, with TRBD2 identical over 12 bases. The CDR3 spans 17 residues. The J segment lost 3 bases and the V segment lost 4 bases, leaving 10 bases of the junction unmatched. Germline values: CDR1 MNHEY, CDR2 SVGEGT. CDR3 nucleotides: TGTGCCAGCAGTTTGCATATACTAGCGGGGGGACACTACGAGCAGTACGTC. The encoded protein is CASSLHILAGGHYEQYV.

This clonotype was detected only a few times. J is TRBJ2-1 and V is TRBV2; a possible D gene is TRBD2 (6 bases). There are 14 residues in the CDR3. V was clipped by 2 bases and J by 5 bases, with 10 bases between them. Germline V gene lookup returns CDR1 SNHLY and CDR2 FYNNEI. The CDR3 reads CASSELAINNEQFF. In DNA, the CDR3 is TGTGCCAGCAGTGAACTAGCGATCAACAATGAGCAGTTCTTC.

This clonotype was detected only a few times. V gene TRBV19 combines with J gene TRBJ2-7; 9 positions agree with TRBD1. V lost 4 bases, J lost 6 bases, and 4 bases stayed unmatched. The CDR3 covers 13 residues. Germline assignment: CDR1 LNHDA and CDR2 SQIVND (reference sequence). CDR3 protein: CASSSGQGFEQYV. The CDR3, as DNA: TGTGCCAGTAGTAGCGGACAGGGGTTCGAGCAGTACGTC.

This clonotype was observed many times. The chain couples TRBV29-1 to TRBJ1-1; 10 nucleotides align to TRBD1. CDR1 SQVTM and CDR2 ANQGSEA come from the germline V gene. Trimming took 4 bases from V and 2 from J; bases not matched to a gene: 4. The CDR3 loop spans 14 amino acids. This chain's CDR3 is CSVVDRGANTEAFF. The CDR3, as DNA: TGCAGCGTTGTGGACAGGGGGGCTAACACTGAAGCTTTCTTT. The variable domain in full, with the rest retrieved from reference TRBV29-1 and TRBJ1-1, is SAVISQKPSRDICQRGTSLTIQCQVDSQVTMMFWYRQQPGQSLTLIATANQGSEATYESGFVIDKFPISRPNLTFSTLTVSNMSPEDSSIYLCSVVDRGANTEAFFGQGTRLTVV.

The chain links TRBV5-1 to TRBJ2-1, with a weak D call TRBD2 (6 bases). Trimming left V 4 bases short and J 6 bases short, with 14 bases between. CDR1 and CDR2 (germline): SGHRS, YFSETQ. The CDR3 sequence is 14 residues long. The chain's CDR3 is CASSPRVGGNEQFF. CDR3 in DNA: TGCGCCAGCAGCCCCCGGGTGGGGGGCAATGAGCAGTTCTTC.

The CDR3 reads CASSLRDGLATKETQYF. DNA for the CDR3: TGCGCCAGCAGCTTGCGGGACGGGCTAGCGACCAAAGAGACCCAGTACTTC. V and J are TRBV5-1 and TRBJ2-5; D perhaps matches TRBD2 (6 bases). CDR1 and CDR2 from the germline V gene are SGHRS and YFSETQ. V was clipped by 1 base and J by 3 bases, with 19 bases between them. The CDR3 is 17 amino acids. The whole variable domain, remainder taken from reference TRBV5-1 and TRBJ2-5, is KAGVTQTPRYLIKTRGQQVTLSCSPISGHRSVSWYQQTPGQGLQFLFEYFSETQRNKGNFPGRFSGRQFSNSRSEMNVSTLELGDSALYLCASSLRDGLATKETQYFGPGTRLLVL.

This clonotype has a count of ten or more. This rearrangement joins TRBV7-8 to TRBJ2-2, with D possibly TRBD1 on 6 matching bases. Trimming shortened V by 7 bases and J by 1 base, and 13 bases separated the two germline ends. Germline CDR1 reads SGHVS; CDR2 reads FQNEAQ. The CDR3 covers 15 residues. CDR3 sequence (DNA): TGTGCCAGCAACAACCCAGGGGAGAACACCGGGGAGCTGTTTTTT. Amino acids: CASNNPGENTGELFF. The full variable domain, in which reference TRBV7-8 and TRBJ2-2 provide the parts outside the CDR3, is GAGVSQSPRYKVAKRGQDVALRCDPISGHVSLFWYQQALGQGPEFLTYFQNEAQLDKSGLPSDRFFAERPEGSVSTLKIQRTQQEDSAVYLCASNNPGENTGELFFGEGSRLTVL.

V is TRBV20-1 and J is TRBJ2-7; tentatively, D is TRBD2 (5 bases). V lost 1 base and J 6 bases, leaving 16 bases between the germline ends. The CDR3 has 14 amino acids. Germline V gene data show CDR1 as DFQATT and CDR2 as SNEGSKA (reference sequence). The CDR3 reads CSARGLGSVGEQYF. The CDR3 DNA follows: TGCAGTGCTAGAGGTTTAGGGAGTGTCGGCGAGCAGTACTTC.

The genes are TRBV24-1 and TRBJ2-1; perhaps TRBD1 as D (5 bases). Germline lookup yields CDR1 KGHDR and CDR2 SFDVKD. Deletions cut 4 bases from V and 1 base from J, with 16 bases between. The CDR3 sequence is 17 residues long. The CDR3 protein is CATSEPEQAGSYNEQFF. The CDR3 DNA sequence: TGTGCCACCAGTGAACCTGAACAGGCAGGGTCCTACAATGAGCAGTTCTTC.

This clonotype was observed a handful of times. This chain links TRBV7-9 with TRBJ2-1; no clear D gene. Between the trimmed V and J ends, which lost 7 bases and 6 bases, there was a span of 10 bases. Looked up from germline, CDR1 is SEHNR and CDR2 is FQNEAQ (reference sequence). The CDR3 extends over 12 amino acids. The chain's CDR3 is CASKGTLNEQFF. Here the CDR3 DNA reads TGTGCCAGCAAGGGAACTCTCAATGAGCAGTTCTTC. The variable domain in full, with the rest retrieved from reference TRBV7-9 and TRBJ2-1, is DTGVSQNPRHKITKRGQNVTFRCDPISEHNRLYWYRQTLGQGPEFLTYFQNEAQLEKSRLLSDRFSAERPKGSFSTLEIQRTEQGDSAMYLCASKGTLNEQFFGPGTRLTVL.